Below are 4 T cell receptor beta chains sequenced from a single sample in a study of cytomegalovirus exposure and HLA in healthy donors. Profiled with immunoSEQ multiplex PCR; TCRdb holds only in-frame clones, not every one. Of 200,000 to 300,000 clones in the sample, 80% to 95% were seen once. Sequenced: PBMCs. These receptors were collected from a woman in her twenties or thirties in good health and CMV-seronegative.

The gene calls are TRBV28 and TRBJ2-2, with D perhaps TRBD2 (6 bases). V lost 3 bases, J lost 5 bases, and 10 bases lay in between. Germline V lookup: CDR1 MDHEN, CDR2 SYDVKM. The CDR3 consists of 14 residues. CDR3 protein: CASSFSGQTGELFF. CDR3 DNA sequence: TGTGCCAGCAGTTTTAGCGGCCAAACCGGGGAGCTGTTTTTT.

This chain connects TRBV27 to TRBJ2-7, with D possibly being TRBD2 (6 bases). V gave up 6 bases and J gave up 7 bases, with 13 bases separating them. CDR1 and CDR2 from the germline V gene are MNHEY and SMNVEV (reference sequence). The CDR3 runs to 12 residues. The CDR3 loop reads CASRIHGGEQYF. The CDR3 DNA reads as TGTGCCAGCAGGATACACGGGGGAGAGCAGTACTTC.

The V call is TRBV4-1, the J call TRBJ1-1; tentative D call: TRBD1 (6 bases). This CDR3 has 16 amino acids. The germline V gene encodes CDR1 MGHRA and CDR2 YSYEKL. Trimming removed 1 base from V and 5 bases from J, with 17 bases in between. The CDR3 DNA follows: TGCGCCAGCAGCCAAGCGGGGGGCCTCATTAATACTGAAGCTTTCTTT. It specifies CASSQAGGLINTEAFF.

The chain combines TRBV4-2 with TRBJ1-2, with D tentatively TRBD1 (5 bases). This CDR3 is 16 amino acids long. Trimming left V 1 base short and J 0 bases short, with 12 bases between. Per the germline V gene, CDR1 is LGHNA and CDR2 is YNFKEQ. The CDR3 sequence is CASSQGEGRSNYGYTF. CDR3 bases: TGTGCCAGCAGCCAAGGGGAGGGACGATCTAACTATGGCTACACCTTC.